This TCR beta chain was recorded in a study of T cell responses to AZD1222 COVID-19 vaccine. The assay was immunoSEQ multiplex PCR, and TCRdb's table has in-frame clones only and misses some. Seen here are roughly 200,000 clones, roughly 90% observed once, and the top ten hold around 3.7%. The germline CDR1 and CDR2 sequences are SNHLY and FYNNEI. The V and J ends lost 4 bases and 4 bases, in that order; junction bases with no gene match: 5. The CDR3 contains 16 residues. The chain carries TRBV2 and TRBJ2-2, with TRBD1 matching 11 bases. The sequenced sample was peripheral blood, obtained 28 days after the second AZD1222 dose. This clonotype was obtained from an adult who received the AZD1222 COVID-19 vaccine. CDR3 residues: CASSGLGQGGTGELFF. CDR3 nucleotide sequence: TGTGCCAGCAGTGGCCTGGGACAGGGGGGCACCGGGGAGCTGTTTTTT. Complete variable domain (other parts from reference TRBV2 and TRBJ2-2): EPEVTQTPSHQVTQMGQEVILRCVPISNHLYFYWYRQILGQKVEFLVSFYNNEISEKSEIFDDQFSVERPDGSNFTLKIRSTKLEDSAMYFCASSGLGQGGTGELFFGEGSRLTVL.